This T cell receptor beta chain was captured by sequencing in a study of early T cells in non-severe SARS-CoV-2 infection. About the research overall: Chains were unpaired, as sequencing was done on bulk RNA from unsorted whole blood.

Study results and limitations: Matching with VDJdb favored anti-spike CD8 responses (missing private and CD4 specificities).

The CDR3 loop spans 12 amino acids. Germline lookup yields CDR1 SGHTA and CDR2 FQGTGA. With 2 bases clipped from V and 13 bases from J, the junction kept 5 bases outside the gene matches. About this clonotype itself: Its antigen remains unknown.

Each cDNA molecule carried a unique molecular identifier. TCRdb passed the 5' RACE reads through MiXCR, listing each CDR3 protein once. The table shows about 84,000 distinct CDR3 sequences, with 9% to 13% occurring only once. The sample comprised whole blood. The gene calls are TRBV7-3 and TRBJ2-1; TRBD2 aligns across 7 bases. The TCR sequence derives from an adult who was a healthcare worker with PCR-confirmed SARS-CoV-2 infection or an uninfected control (not recorded which). The DNA for the CDR3 is TGTGCCAGCAGCTTAGCCGGGACTAAACAGTTCTTC. Translating gives CASSLAGTKQFF.